The 14 T cell receptor beta chains below all came from one sample that was sequenced in a study of molecular identifiers for immune sequencing clone quantification (dated by TCRdb to the late 2010s). Libraries were made using PCR. Sequencer: NextSeq 500. The public sequencing data were trimmed at Q25 with fastp and processed into clonotypes with MiXCR by TCRdb, which kept only in-frame beta chains. Entries that share a CDR3 protein sequence are merged under the most common genes and DNA. This sample comprises around 460,000 distinct CDR3 sequences, around 23% of them detected only once. The top ten clonotypes cover 0.76% of the sample. The specimen sequenced was naive CD8+ T cells from blood, with Jurkat cell RNA spiked in. In the paper's terms, the cell subset or site label means: FACS-sorted CD8+CD4-CCR7+CD45RA+ naive T cells. These TCRs come from a human donor in good health. Some libraries in this study had Jurkat cell RNA spiked in.

The J gene is TRBJ2-7, the V gene TRBV6-2 or TRBV6-3, with TRBD2 matching 16 bases. CDR1 is MNHEY and CDR2 is SVGEGT in the germline V gene. The V and J ends lost 7 bases and 2 bases, in that order; junction bases with no gene match: 14. The CDR3 has 19 residues. Here the CDR3 reads CASNTPGTSGRAAAYEQYF. The CDR3, as DNA: TGTGCCAGCAACACCCCCGGGACTAGCGGGAGGGCCGCGGCCTACGAGCAGTACTTC.

The chain uses TRBV2 and TRBJ2-2, with D unresolved. The V gene's germline CDR1 is SNHLY and CDR2 FYNNEI. V was shortened by 4 bases and J by 6 bases, with 21 bases between the two germline ends. The CDR3 covers 17 residues. CDR3 DNA: TGTGCCAGCAGTGCCCCTTATGAGGAGCCAAATCCCGGGGAGCTGTTTTTT. Translating gives CASSAPYEEPNPGELFF.

This clonotype has a count of ten or more. This chain links TRBV5-1 with TRBJ2-7, with D unclear. The CDR3 contains 16 residues. V lost 0 bases to trimming and J lost 4 bases, with 17 bases between them. Germline V gene lookup returns CDR1 SGHRS and CDR2 YFSETQ. The CDR3 bases are TGCGCCAGCAGCTTGGGTGTTGGCAGCCTGGGGTACGAGCAGTACTTC. It translates to CASSLGVGSLGYEQYF.

This clonotype showed up just a few times. The chain uses TRBV5-6 and TRBJ2-2; TRBD1 is a possible D gene (5 bases). The V gene's germline CDR1 is SGHDT and CDR2 YYEEEE. This CDR3 is 15 amino acids long. With 4 bases removed from V and 1 base from J, the gap between germline ends came to 11 bases. DNA of the CDR3: TGTGCCAGCAGCCAAGGGGTGCTGAACACCGGGGAGCTGTTTTTT. Encoded protein: CASSQGVLNTGELFF. Based on the CDR3 plus reference TRBV5-6 and TRBJ2-2, the full variable domain is DAGVTQSPTHLIKTRGQQVTLRCSPKSGHDTVSWYQQALGQGPQFIFQYYEEEERQRGNFPDRFSGHQFPNYSSELNVNALLLGDSALYLCASSQGVLNTGELFFGEGSRLTVL.

This clonotype was seen repeatedly, ten times or more. This chain joins TRBV19 and TRBJ2-7, with unresolved D. The CDR3 loop spans 16 amino acids. Trimming took off 3 bases at V and 1 base at J, with 16 bases between the two ends. The germline gives CDR1 LNHDA, CDR2 SQIVND (reference sequence). CDR3 in amino acids: CASSIGRRSVSYEQYF. The CDR3 nucleotides read TGTGCCAGTAGTATCGGACGGAGATCGGTGTCCTACGAGCAGTACTTC.

This clonotype was seen at least ten times. The CDR3 loop is CASSDILTGSNTGELFF. In nucleotides, the CDR3 is TGTGCCAGCAGTGATATCCTGACAGGCTCGAACACCGGGGAGCTGTTTTTT. This sequence joins TRBV2 and TRBJ2-2; a weak D match, TRBD1 (6 bases). Trimming took off 3 bases at V and 0 bases at J, with 14 bases between the two ends. Germline CDR1 is SNHLY and CDR2 is FYNNEI. This CDR3 region has 17 residues.

A few counts support this clonotype. This chain connects TRBV11-2 to TRBJ1-2, with 8 bases fitting TRBD1. Germline CDR1 SGHAT, CDR2 FQNNGV. This CDR3 region has 15 residues. The trim removed 5 bases at V and 4 bases at J, leaving 9 bases unmatched. CDR3 sequence (DNA): TGTGCCAGCAGCCTAGGACAGGGTCAGGGCTATGGCTACACCTTC. It encodes CASSLGQGQGYGYTF.

V gene TRBV28 combines with J gene TRBJ2-7; 8 positions agree with TRBD2. V dropped 6 bases and J dropped 2; count of bases not matched to a gene: 9. From germline, CDR1 is MDHEN and CDR2 SYDVKM. This CDR3 has 15 residues. The CDR3 protein is CASRRLAGEPYEQYF. DNA of the CDR3: TGTGCCAGCAGGAGGCTAGCGGGCGAACCCTACGAGCAGTACTTC.

The table lists this clonotype with many counts. The chain links TRBV7-9 to TRBJ2-5; D unresolved. Looked up from germline, CDR1 is SEHNR and CDR2 is FQNEAQ (reference sequence). V lost 0 bases and J 4 bases, leaving 3 bases between the germline ends. CDR3 length: 12 amino acids. CDR3 coding DNA: TGTGCCAGCAGCTTAGCGACAGAGACCCAGTACTTC. Translating it yields CASSLATETQYF.

V usage is TRBV4-1 and J usage is TRBJ2-1, with 9 bases aligning to TRBD1. CDR3 size: 15 residues. Germline V gene sequence: CDR1 MGHRA, CDR2 YSYEKL. V trimming: 6 bases; J trimming: 8 bases; junction bases outside the gene matches: 11. CDR3 protein: CASSLGQGDTHEQFF. Here the CDR3 DNA reads TGCGCCAGCAGTTTGGGACAGGGCGATACCCATGAGCAGTTCTTC.

Regarding this clonotype: One base away lies a much larger clone, so this may be a sequencing read error. The CDR3 is CASSEAVYSTDTRYF. Here the CDR3 DNA reads TGTGCCAGCAGTGAAGCGGTGTACAGTACAGATACGCGGTATTTT. This sequence joins TRBV2 and TRBJ2-3; D is undetermined. From germline, CDR1 is SNHLY and CDR2 FYNNEI. CDR3 length: 15 amino acids.

This clonotype was seen repeatedly, ten times or more. The rearrangement uses TRBV4-1 and TRBJ2-5, with TRBD2 matching 7 bases. The CDR3 sequence is 16 residues long. Germline values: CDR1 MGHRA, CDR2 YSYEKL. V gave up 1 base and J gave up 3 bases; unmatched junction bases: 8. CDR3 protein: CASSQAPGLSEETQYF. The CDR3 bases are TGCGCCAGCAGCCAAGCGCCGGGACTATCTGAAGAGACCCAGTACTTC.

The J gene is TRBJ2-3, the V gene TRBV12-3 or TRBV12-4, with 14 nucleotides matching TRBD2. CDR3 length: 17 amino acids. V gave up 3 bases and J gave up 0 bases; unmatched junction bases: 2. CDR3 bases: TGTGCCAGCAGTTTGGGACTAGCGGGAGTTAGCACAGATACGCAGTATTTT. It encodes CASSLGLAGVSTDTQYF.

This clonotype has just a few counts. The chain carries TRBV7-9 and TRBJ2-2; no clear D. The germline gives CDR1 SEHNR, CDR2 FQNEAQ (reference sequence). There are 18 residues in the CDR3. Trimming cost V 4 bases and J 5 bases, with 23 bases left between them. CDR3 nucleotides: TGTGCCAGCAGCTCCACGAGGACCCGCTTTGGGTCTACCGGGGAGCTGTTTTTT. The encoded protein is CASSSTRTRFGSTGELFF.